This T cell receptor beta chain was sequenced in a study of graft-versus-host responses after intestinal transplantation. Study information: Tacrolimus plus steroids were given to all recipients for around three years, preceded by anti-thymocyte globulin induction.

Trimming removed 7 bases from V and 9 bases from J, with 17 bases in between. The CDR3 length is 12 residues. Germline CDR1 is SQVTM and CDR2 is ANQGSEA. In the case of this clone: Its specificity is unknown. The identical CDR3 is also encoded by other nucleotide sequences in the sample.

Sequencing used immunoSEQ multiplex PCR; TCRdb keeps in-frame clones, though not all of them. The sample records 40,000 to 45,000 clones, 91% being singletons. Findings and caveats of the study: Detection of GvH clones occurred in recipient marrow, and some had their first appearance in ileum or blood. Declines in HvG clones occurring early post-transplant were associated with peak circulating GvH clone levels. Clonal ratios of graft-versus-host to host-versus-graft in allografts were high for patients exhibiting graft-donor T cell macrochimerism.

The sequence was collected from a human patient who received an intestinal transplant, so some T cells may come from the graft donor. Sample: PBMCs, taken roughly 300 days after intestinal transplant. This sequence joins TRBV29-1 and TRBJ2-3; TRBD2 is a possible D gene (5 bases). The CDR3: CSGLQWGDTQYF. The DNA for the CDR3 is TGCAGCGGCCTCCAGTGGGGAGACACGCAGTATTTT.